These T cell receptor beta chains were read from a single sample in a study of blood T cell repertoires in COVID-19. Some clones are missing from TCRdb's copy, which holds only in-frame ones; the method was immunoSEQ multiplex PCR. The sample lists approximately 140,000 clones, roughly nine tenths occurring once. Sequencing input: peripheral blood. The receptor set was obtained from a man younger than 30 with COVID-19, enrolled during active disease. The CDR3 runs from the conserved cysteine through the conserved F or W. The order of the fields is D gene, J gene, V gene, clone size, CDR3 protein, CDR3 DNA. The D gene is left open where the match is weak. A row's size may be missing; if present it is once, few, many or a size class.

>.|TRBJ1-1|TRBV7-2|.
CASSLGGHNTEAFF
TGTGCCAGCAGCTTAGGCGGGCATAACACTGAAGCTTTCTTT
>TRBD1|TRBJ2-2|TRBV19|.
CASSIPGTGRTGELFF
TGTGCCAGTAGTATCCCCGGGACAGGGCGTACCGGGGAGCTGTTTTTT
>TRBD1|TRBJ1-3|TRBV18|.
CASSPTGTEPLGNTIYF
TGTGCCAGCTCACCGACCGGGACAGAGCCGTTAGGAAACACCATATATTTT
>TRBD2|TRBJ2-7|TRBV19|.
CASSIGLAGIYEQYF
TGTGCCAGTAGTATAGGACTAGCGGGGATCTACGAGCAGTACTTC
>TRBD1|TRBJ1-4|TRBV5-4|.
CASSFGTGFGKLLF
TGTGCCAGCAGCTTTGGGACAGGGTTTGGAAAACTGCTTTTT
>.|TRBJ2-5|TRBV2|.
CASSERGRGSETQYF
TGTGCCAGCAGTGAACGTGGCAGGGGATCCGAGACCCAGTACTTC
>.|TRBJ2-7|TRBV19|.
CASSMGFGGLPGYEQYF
TGTGCCAGTAGTATGGGATTCGGGGGGCTTCCGGGCTACGAGCAGTACTTC
>TRBD2|TRBJ2-3|TRBV6-2/TRBV6-3|few
CASSKTSGEGDTQYF
TGTGCCAGCAGCAAGACTAGCGGAGAGGGGGATACGCAGTATTTT
>.|TRBJ2-1|TRBV27|.
CASSLSLGGASYNEQFF
TGTGCCAGCAGTTTGTCGTTGGGGGGGGCCTCCTACAATGAGCAGTTCTTC
>TRBD2|TRBJ2-7|TRBV7-2|.
CASSLALGGRSEQYF
TGTGCCAGCAGCTTAGCGTTGGGAGGGAGGAGCGAGCAGTACTTC
>.|TRBJ1-2|TRBV6-2/TRBV6-3|few
CASSPALGGNYGYTF
TGTGCCAGCAGTCCCGCGTTAGGCGGCAACTATGGCTACACCTTC
>TRBD1|TRBJ2-7|TRBV9|.
CASSRGTGSSYEQYF
TGTGCCAGCAGCCGGGGGACAGGGAGCTCCTACGAGCAGTACTTC
>.|TRBJ2-1|TRBV3-1/TRBV3-2|.
CANPLGHEQFF
TGTGCCAACCCACTAGGACATGAGCAGTTCTTC
>.|TRBJ1-6|TRBV7-9|.
CASSSQTVNSPLHF
TGTGCCAGCAGCTCACAGACAGTTAATTCACCCCTCCACTTT
>.|TRBJ2-1|TRBV30|.
CACDEQFF
TGTGCCTGCGATGAGCAGTTCTTC
>.|TRBJ1-2|TRBV18|.
CASSPPAGTNYGYTF
TGTGCCAGCTCACCACCGGCCGGGACTAACTATGGCTACACCTTC
>TRBD1|TRBJ2-2|TRBV14|once
CASSHQGQGGNGGTGELFF
TGTGCCAGCAGCCACCAAGGACAGGGCGGTAATGGGGGCACCGGGGAGCTGTTTTTT
>TRBD1|TRBJ2-3|TRBV5-4|.
CAGQTGWSTDTQYF
TGTGCCGGCCAGACAGGGTGGAGCACAGATACGCAGTATTTT